Sequencing of this T cell receptor beta chain was carried out in a study of cytomegalovirus exposure and HLA in healthy donors. The PCR contained 60 Vbeta and 13 Jbeta primers. Method: immunoSEQ multiplex PCR; TCRdb's copy keeps in-frame clones and lacks some. This sample has around 83,000 clones; about 77% occur once, and the top ten carry approximately 4.7%. Of note for this clone: The same CDR3 also results from other DNA sequences found in this sample.

The junction had 7 bases not matched to a gene; V was cut back by 1 base and J by 5 bases. Germline V gene lookup returns CDR1 SEHNR and CDR2 FQNEAQ (reference sequence). This CDR3 has 15 amino acids. This chain uses TRBV7-9 with TRBJ1-2, with 7 bases matching TRBD1. What was sequenced was PBMCs. This TCR came from a male donor in good health and CMV-seropositive. The DNA of the CDR3 is TGTGCCAGCAGCTTAGTAGGACAGGTGGATTATGGCTACACCTTC. Encoded protein: CASSLVGQVDYGYTF. Full variable domain (outside the CDR3, taken from reference TRBV7-9 and TRBJ1-2): DTGVSQNPRHKITKRGQNVTFRCDPISEHNRLYWYRQTLGQGPEFLTYFQNEAQLEKSRLLSDRFSAERPKGSFSTLEIQRTEQGDSAMYLCASSLVGQVDYGYTFGSGTRLTVV.